The 23 T cell receptor beta chains below come from one sample, sequenced in a study of beta chain features in type 1 diabetes. Study findings and constraints: Across all four CD4+ subsets, people with type 1 diabetes showed modestly shorter TCRB CDR3s.

The antigens for these receptors are not known. The study reverse transcribed the entire isolated RNA, so it sequenced expressed TCRB transcripts. The assay was immunoSEQ multiplex PCR, and TCRdb's table has in-frame clones only and misses some. The table includes roughly 240,000 clones, around 22% detected once. The sequencing sample was made of naive CD4+ T cells from blood. The source of these receptors is a woman aged 30 to 39 with type 1 diabetes.

The J gene is TRBJ2-3, the V gene TRBV9; TRBD2 agrees at 7 bases. The CDR3 totals 14 residues. V lost 6 bases and J lost 5; bases outside the gene matches: 9. CDR1 and CDR2 (germline): SGDLS, YYNGEE. Here the CDR3 DNA reads TGTGCCAGCACCGACTCCCCGGGGGGAGATACGCAGTATTTT. This gives the protein CASTDSPGGDTQYF.

This chain connects TRBV27 to TRBJ1-1; unclear D gene. The germline V and J ends were trimmed by 6 bases and 4 bases, with 12 bases remaining between them. This CDR3 spans 13 amino acids. CDR1 is MNHEY, CDR2 SMNVEV, per germline (reference sequence). CDR3 loop: CASRGGRPTEAFF. The CDR3 DNA is TGTGCCAGCAGGGGCGGGAGACCCACTGAAGCTTTCTTT.

CDR3 nucleotide sequence: TGTGCCAGCAGTAAACCGGGACTCCCCGACGCGCGGCAGTTCTTC. Its translation is CASSKPGLPDARQFF. The genes are TRBV25-1 and TRBJ2-1, with D possibly TRBD2 on 6 matching bases. Germline V CDR1 and CDR2: MGHDK, SYGVNS. The CDR3 extends over 15 amino acids. Trimming shortened V by 5 bases and J by 12 bases, and 23 bases separated the two germline ends.

The chain's CDR3 is CASSGSSGCQAKNIQYF. As DNA, the CDR3 is TGTGCCAGCAGCGGGTCATCAGGGTGCCAAGCCAAAAACATTCAGTACTTC. V gene TRBV11-3 combines with J gene TRBJ2-4; maybe TRBD1 (5 bases). The germline V gene has CDR1 SGHNT and CDR2 YENEEA. The CDR3 totals 17 residues. V shed 5 bases and J shed 0 bases, with 17 bases lying between them.

The V call is TRBV5-1, the J call TRBJ2-3; 8 bases line up with TRBD1. Trimming removed 4 bases from V and 3 bases from J; junction bases left unmatched: 7. This CDR3 has 15 amino acids. Germline loops: CDR1 SGHRS, CDR2 YFSETQ. CDR3 bases: TGCGCCAGCAGCCCGGGACAGGAAAGAACAGATACGCAGTATTTT. As protein: CASSPGQERTDTQYF.

This clone appeared once. The gene calls are TRBV18 and TRBJ1-4; 9 positions match TRBD1. Germline values: CDR1 KGHSH, CDR2 LQKENI. V dropped 0 bases and J dropped 0; count of bases not matched to a gene: 2. This CDR3 is built from 17 residues. In nucleotides, the CDR3 is TGTGCCAGCTCACCACCGGGACAGGGAGCAACTAATGAAAAACTGTTTTTT. Translation gives CASSPPGQGATNEKLFF.

Turning to this clone: Different DNA sequences within this sample yield the same CDR3. The CDR3 DNA sequence: TGTGCCAGCAGCGTAGCAGGGACTACCTACGAGCAGTACTTC. This codes for CASSVAGTTYEQYF. This chain joins TRBV9 and TRBJ2-7; 7 bases agree with TRBD2. J lost 2 bases, V lost 0 bases, and 2 bases had no gene match. Germline CDR1 reads SGDLS; CDR2 reads YYNGEE. The CDR3 consists of 14 residues.

This chain uses TRBV27 with TRBJ2-3; no clear D. The V and J ends lost 8 bases and 0 bases respectively, with 12 bases between them. There are 14 residues in the CDR3. The germline CDR1 and CDR2 sequences are MNHEY and SMNVEV (reference sequence). Written as DNA, the CDR3 is TGTGCCAGCGGGTTAGCAACTAGCACAGATACGCAGTATTTT. Encoded protein: CASGLATSTDTQYF.

The chain links TRBV29-1 to TRBJ2-7; 11 bases align to TRBD2. The CDR3 totals 15 residues. The junction had 3 bases not matched to a gene; V was cut back by 0 bases and J by 2 bases. The germline V gene encodes CDR1 SQVTM and CDR2 ANQGSEA. As DNA, the CDR3 is TGCAGCGTTGAAGAGATAGCGGGAGGGCCCTACGAGCAGTACTTC. Translation gives CSVEEIAGGPYEQYF.

The V call is TRBV9, the J call TRBJ1-2; D is undetermined. The V gene lost 3 bases and the J gene lost 6 bases, with 15 bases spanning the gap. The CDR3 contains 14 residues. CDR1 and CDR2 (germline): SGDLS, YYNGEE. The CDR3 loop reads CASSGRAPLDGYTF. The DNA for the CDR3 is TGTGCCAGCAGCGGGCGGGCGCCCTTAGATGGCTACACCTTC.

This clone was seen a handful of times. The chain carries TRBV27 and TRBJ1-2; TRBD1 matches 7 bases. The V gene's germline CDR1 is MNHEY and CDR2 SMNVEV (reference sequence). With V trimmed by 6 bases and J by 4 bases, 5 bases remained unmatched. This CDR3 contains 13 residues. The CDR3 DNA follows: TGTGCCAGCAGGAGACAGGGTATCTATGGCTACACCTTC. Translated: CASRRQGIYGYTF.

This clone turned up a few times. The rearrangement joins TRBV29-1 to TRBJ2-7; no firm D call. CDR1 and CDR2 (germline): SQVTM, ANQGSEA. The CDR3 has 12 residues. Trimming cost V 4 bases and J 3 bases, with 10 bases left between them. In nucleotides, the CDR3 is TGCAGCGTTGTACAGATGGACTACGAGCAGTACTTC. It encodes CSVVQMDYEQYF.

This clone came up a few times. The V call is TRBV30, the J call TRBJ2-4, with D maybe TRBD1 (5 bases). The CDR3 consists of 12 residues. V lost 1 base and J lost 8, with 9 bases in between. Germline V gene data show CDR1 as GTSNPN and CDR2 as SVGIG (reference sequence). CDR3 amino acids: CAWSDRSYIQYF. CDR3 in DNA: TGTGCCTGGAGTGACAGGAGCTACATTCAGTACTTC.

This clone was seen a handful of times. The rearrangement links TRBV7-3 to TRBJ2-3; 8 bases are shared with TRBD1. Unmatched junction bases numbered 4, after V lost 5 bases and J lost 3 bases. The germline CDR1 and CDR2 sequences are SGHTA and FQGTGA. This CDR3 contains 14 residues. The CDR3 protein is CASSPRQGTDTQYF. The CDR3 DNA is TGTGCCAGCAGCCCCCGACAGGGGACAGATACGCAGTATTTT. The variable domain in full, completed from reference TRBV7-3 and TRBJ2-3, reads GAGVSQTPSNKVTEKGKYVELRCDPISGHTALYWYRQSLGQGPEFLIYFQGTGAADDSGLPNDRFFAVRPEGSVSTLKIQRTERGDSAVYLCASSPRQGTDTQYFGPGTRLTVL.

This clone was seen a handful of times. J is TRBJ2-1 and V is TRBV11-2; 8 bases are a match to TRBD2. This CDR3 comprises 15 residues. Germline lookup yields CDR1 SGHAT and CDR2 FQNNGV. Losses at the gene ends were 1 base for V and 9 bases for J; bases not matched to a gene: 8. For the CDR3, the DNA is TGTGCCAGCAGCTTAGTTACGGGAGGGCCCAGTGAGCAGTTCTTC. Translation gives CASSLVTGGPSEQFF.

Comment on this clone: The same CDR3 also results from other DNA sequences found in this sample. The J gene is TRBJ2-7, the V gene TRBV29-1, with TRBD1 matching over 9 bases. The CDR3 consists of 12 residues. After removal of 7 bases from V and 2 bases from J, the junction contained 3 bases not matched to a gene. Germline-derived CDR1 and CDR2 are SQVTM and ANQGSEA. The CDR3 here is CSAGTGPYEQYF. In DNA, the CDR3 is TGCAGCGCCGGGACAGGGCCCTACGAGCAGTACTTC.

The chain carries TRBV7-3 and TRBJ2-1, with D maybe TRBD1 (6 bases). Trimming removed 5 bases from V and 10 bases from J, with 12 bases in between. CDR1 and CDR2 from the germline V gene are SGHTA and FQGTGA. There are 12 residues in the CDR3. CDR3 in amino acids: CASSLYREEQFF. CDR3 nucleotide sequence: TGTGCCAGCAGCCTATACAGGGAAGAGCAGTTCTTC.

This clone was seen a handful of times. The gene calls are TRBV4-1 and TRBJ2-7; D is unclear. Trimming removed 3 bases at V and 6 bases at J, with 18 bases between. Germline lookup yields CDR1 MGHRA and CDR2 YSYEKL. This CDR3 spans 15 amino acids. CDR3 sequence reads: CASSHLRKSLVEQYF. CDR3 coding DNA: TGCGCCAGCAGCCACTTGAGGAAAAGTCTGGTCGAGCAGTACTTC.

The chain joins TRBV5-4 to TRBJ2-2; weak D call: TRBD2 (5 bases). V lost 2 bases, J lost 3 bases, and 5 bases lay in between. CDR1 SGHNT and CDR2 YYREEE come from the germline V gene (reference sequence). This CDR3 has 13 amino acids. CDR3 amino acids: CASSFSDTGELFF. The CDR3 DNA follows: TGTGCCAGCAGCTTTAGCGACACCGGGGAGCTGTTTTTT.

The chain combines TRBV5-1 with TRBJ1-2; 9 nucleotides line up with TRBD1. Germline trimming cut 4 bases from V and 4 bases from J; bases unmatched to any gene: 8. CDR1 SGHRS and CDR2 YFSETQ come from the germline V gene. There are 15 residues in the CDR3. CDR3 sequence: CASSRLRDRAYGYTF. The CDR3 region has the DNA TGCGCCAGCAGCAGACTCCGGGACAGGGCCTATGGCTACACCTTC.

The chain has TRBV11-2 and TRBJ2-6; no clear D gene. Trimming removed 5 bases from V and 0 bases from J, with 11 bases in between. This CDR3 comprises 16 residues. Germline values: CDR1 SGHAT, CDR2 FQNNGV. The CDR3 region has the DNA TGTGCCAGCAGCCATTCCGACTTCTCTGGGGCCAACGTCCTGACTTTC. Translated: CASSHSDFSGANVLTF.

This clone was seen only a few times. The chain has TRBV6-5 and TRBJ1-2; D is perhaps TRBD1 (5 bases). CDR1 and CDR2 (germline): MNHEY, SVGAGI. Trimming removed 0 bases at V and 4 bases at J, with 9 bases between. The CDR3 extends over 14 amino acids. The CDR3 sequence: CASSYSNRFYGYTF. Written as DNA, the CDR3 is TGTGCCAGCAGTTACTCGAACAGGTTCTATGGCTACACCTTC.

The rearrangement joins TRBV6-5 to TRBJ1-2, with 8 bases fitting TRBD1. In germline, CDR1 is MNHEY, CDR2 SVGAGI. The CDR3 has 14 residues. Trimming cost V 0 bases and J 8 bases; bases outside gene matches: 5. This CDR3 reads CASSYSTGDLGYTF. Written as DNA, the CDR3 is TGTGCCAGCAGTTACTCGACAGGGGACCTCGGCTACACCTTC.